A single sample gave rise to the 21 T cell receptor beta chains below, sequenced in a study of technical replicates of blood from a handful of donors (dated by TCRdb to about 2017). Library preparation was by the immunoSEQ multiplex PCR assay. In its TCRdb copy, this immuneACCESS table keeps in-frame sequences only and misses some clones. Where compared with another copy, unresolved V genes explain less than half of these, and the others have no known cause. The sample includes around 72,000 clones, with 90% to 95% observed a single time. The ten largest clones take up around 0.34% of the sample. Material for sequencing was T cells isolated from PBMCs. These receptors all come from a human donor in good health. Some clones in this sample may be carry-over from other donors' samples.

The rearrangement links TRBV9 to TRBJ1-4; TRBD1 agrees at 8 bases. The CDR3 is 13 residues long. The germline gives CDR1 SGDLS, CDR2 YYNGEE. Germline trimming cut 4 bases from V and 5 bases from J; bases unmatched to any gene: 1. The CDR3 is CASSTGGNEKLFF. The CDR3 nucleotides are TGTGCCAGCAGCACAGGGGGAAATGAAAAACTGTTTTTT.

This clone was counted a single time. V gene TRBV9 combines with J gene TRBJ2-1; 9 bases match TRBD2. The CDR3 is 15 amino acids. Germline V CDR1 and CDR2: SGDLS, YYNGEE. After removal of 2 bases from V and 0 bases from J, the junction contained 0 bases not matched to a gene. The CDR3 reads CASSVSGSSYNEQFF. CDR3 bases: TGTGCCAGCAGCGTTAGCGGGAGCTCCTACAATGAGCAGTTCTTC.

This chain links TRBV21-1 with TRBJ1-4; TRBD1 is taken as the D call from the table, unchecked against the DNA. TRBV21-1 is labeled a pseudogene. The CDR3 extends over 15 amino acids. CDR3 nucleotide sequence: TGTGCCAGCAGCAAAGACCAACAGCTCGGTGAAAAACTGTTTTTT. Its protein is CASSKDQQLGEKLFF.

This chain uses TRBV6-6 with TRBJ2-7, with 7 positions matching TRBD2. Germline V CDR1 and CDR2: MNHNY, SVGAGI (reference sequence). This CDR3 region has 14 residues. Losses at the gene ends were 2 bases for V and 3 bases for J; bases not matched to a gene: 4. Here the CDR3 DNA reads TGTGCCAGCAGTTACGACGCGGGAGTCTACGAGCAGTACTTC. Its protein product is CASSYDAGVYEQYF.

The J gene is TRBJ2-7, the V gene TRBV19, with 13 bases fitting TRBD2. The CDR3 length is 15 residues. Germline V lookup: CDR1 LNHDA, CDR2 SQIVND (reference sequence). V dropped 8 bases and J dropped 3; count of bases not matched to a gene: 7. CDR3 region: CASYAGLAGFYEQYF. In DNA form, the CDR3 reads TGTGCCAGTTACGCGGGACTAGCGGGGTTCTACGAGCAGTACTTC.

The chain couples TRBV7-9 to TRBJ1-4; TRBD1 might be the D (5 bases). Trimming stripped 1 base from V and 9 bases from J, with 21 bases between. Germline V lookup: CDR1 SEHNR, CDR2 FQNEAQ (reference sequence). The CDR3 length is 17 residues. CDR3 DNA sequence: TGTGCCAGCAGCTTAGTCACGGGGGGGGGATCGCCCAAAAAACTGTTTTTT. Translating gives CASSLVTGGGSPKKLFF.

V and J are TRBV7-2 and TRBJ2-2; D gene unclear. V was trimmed by 1 base and J by 5 bases, leaving 11 bases between them. This CDR3 spans 15 amino acids. Germline loops: CDR1 SGHTA, CDR2 FQGNSA. The CDR3: CASSLVGVVTGELFF. The DNA of the CDR3 is TGTGCCAGCAGCTTAGTCGGTGTGGTAACCGGGGAGCTGTTTTTT.

This clone was observed once. The chain employs TRBV27 and TRBJ2-1; 7 bases are a match to TRBD2. The CDR3 is made up of 17 amino acids. The germline V gene has CDR1 MNHEY and CDR2 SMNVEV (reference sequence). V was pared by 5 bases and J by 4 bases, with 14 bases of the junction left unmatched. CDR3 amino acids: CASSPRASGVIYNEQFF. Here the CDR3 DNA reads TGTGCCAGCAGTCCCCGGGCTAGCGGAGTGATTTACAATGAGCAGTTCTTC.

The rearrangement joins TRBV19 to TRBJ1-5; 8 bases line up with TRBD1. From germline, CDR1 is LNHDA and CDR2 SQIVND (reference sequence). The CDR3 sequence is 15 residues long. J gave up 5 bases and V 5 bases, and 8 bases lay outside the gene matches. The CDR3 loop reads CASSQTGALYQPQHF. CDR3 sequence (DNA): TGTGCCAGTAGTCAGACAGGGGCCCTATATCAGCCCCAGCATTTT.

The J gene is TRBJ2-5, the V gene TRBV5-4; 8 bases are shared with TRBD2. Trimming took 0 bases from V and 3 from J; bases not matched to a gene: 10. CDR1 is SGHNT and CDR2 is YYREEE in the germline V gene (reference sequence). CDR3 length: 17 amino acids. The CDR3 loop reads CASSLDFRGGVEETQYF. The CDR3 bases are TGTGCCAGCAGCTTGGACTTCCGGGGGGGAGTGGAAGAGACCCAGTACTTC.

The rearrangement links TRBV30 to TRBJ1-3; 7 nucleotides line up with TRBD1. CDR1 GTSNPN and CDR2 SVGIG come from the germline V gene (reference sequence). The CDR3 has 15 amino acids. V gave up 0 bases and J gave up 4 bases; unmatched junction bases: 6. CDR3 DNA sequence: TGTGCCTGGAGTGTAACCGGGACAGTCGGAAACACCATATATTTT. It yields the protein CAWSVTGTVGNTIYF.

The sample holds one count of this clone. The chain recombines TRBV10-3 with TRBJ2-1, with 8 bases matching TRBD2. Germline CDR1 is ENHRY and CDR2 is SYGVKD. CDR3 length equals 15 residues. V shed 6 bases and J 0 bases; nucleotides not matched to a gene: 4. In nucleotides, the CDR3 is TGTGCCATCAGCGGGAGCGGGGGCTCCTACAATGAGCAGTTCTTC. Protein: CAISGSGGSYNEQFF.

The chain recombines TRBV6-4 with TRBJ2-1, with a tentative D call TRBD2 (5 bases). This CDR3 has 16 residues. Germline CDR1 reads MRHNA; CDR2 reads SNTAGT. V shed 3 bases and J shed 8 bases, with 20 bases lying between them. CDR3 nucleotide sequence: TGTGCCAGCAGTGAGTTCGTGGGAGTTCCCGGCCATGAGCAGTTCTTC. Residues: CASSEFVGVPGHEQFF.

Turning to this clone: The junction differs from germline at one of its ends, possibly a read error. The chain uses TRBV6-5 and TRBJ1-2; D may be TRBD1 (5 bases). This CDR3 region has 13 residues. The germline gives CDR1 MNHEY, CDR2 SVGAGI. CDR3 sequence: CASSDSRDYGYTF. CDR3 coding DNA: TGTGCCAGCAGTGACTCCAGGGACTATGGCTACACCTTC.

The chain employs TRBV2 and TRBJ1-1, with TRBD1 identical over 8 bases. The CDR3 consists of 14 residues. V shed 6 bases, J shed 4 bases, and the junction held 7 bases outside the gene matches. Germline CDR1 and CDR2: SNHLY and FYNNEI. CDR3 residues: CASRVRQGSTEAFF. CDR3 DNA: TGTGCCAGCAGGGTCAGACAGGGGAGCACTGAAGCTTTCTTT.

CDR3 sequence: CASSLTGQSGARELFF. For the CDR3, the DNA is TGTGCCAGCAGCTTAACGGGACAGTCGGGGGCTAGGGAGCTGTTTTTT. The chain employs TRBV11-3 and TRBJ2-2, with D tentatively TRBD1 (7 bases). Trimming pared 2 bases from V and 9 bases from J, leaving 19 bases between. Germline V gene sequence: CDR1 SGHNT, CDR2 YENEEA. This CDR3 has 16 amino acids.

The V and J genes are TRBV11-3 and TRBJ2-2, with D tentatively TRBD1 (6 bases). V lost 5 bases, J lost 4 bases, and 14 bases lay in between. Germline CDR1 reads SGHNT; CDR2 reads YENEEA. The CDR3 runs to 15 residues. CDR3 amino acids: CASSPFRGPTGELFF. As DNA, the CDR3 is TGTGCCAGCAGCCCCTTCAGGGGACCCACCGGGGAGCTGTTTTTT.

This chain links TRBV30 with TRBJ1-5; 8 bases are a match to TRBD1. There are 16 residues in the CDR3. CDR1 is GTSNPN and CDR2 is SVGIG in the germline V gene (reference sequence). J lost 6 bases, V lost 0 bases, and 10 bases had no gene match. The CDR3 protein is CAWSVHSAGGPQPQHF. CDR3 sequence (DNA): TGTGCCTGGAGTGTACACTCGGCAGGGGGCCCTCAGCCCCAGCATTTT. The variable domain in full, with the rest retrieved from reference TRBV30 and TRBJ1-5, is SQTIHQWPATLVQPVGSPLSLECTVEGTSNPNLYWYRQAAGRGLQLLFYSVGIGQISSEVPQNLSASRPQDRQFILSSKKLLLSDSGFYLCAWSVHSAGGPQPQHFGDGTRLSIL.

The chain joins TRBV5-1 to TRBJ2-7; a weak D match, TRBD2 (6 bases). The CDR3 covers 14 residues. Germline CDR1 is SGHRS and CDR2 is YFSETQ. Deletions cut 7 bases from V and 1 base from J, with 15 bases between. In DNA form, the CDR3 reads TGCGCCAGCGCAAGTATAGCGGAATCCTACGAGCAGTACTTC. Its translation is CASASIAESYEQYF.

The J gene is TRBJ1-5, the V gene TRBV6-5; no firm D call. Germline V gives CDR1 MNHEY, CDR2 SVGAGI. V was clipped by 2 bases and J by 7 bases, with 18 bases between them. This CDR3 region has 16 residues. CDR3 bases: TGTGCCAGCAGTTACGTTAATGAATGGCCCCACCAGCCCCAGCATTTT. It is translated as CASSYVNEWPHQPQHF.

The V and J genes are TRBV28 and TRBJ1-2; 10 bases align to TRBD1. Germline V gives CDR1 MDHEN, CDR2 SYDVKM. Losses at the gene ends were 6 bases for V and 5 bases for J; bases not matched to a gene: 3. CDR3 size: 13 residues. Here the CDR3 reads CASRRGQGYGYTF. The CDR3 nucleotides are TGTGCCAGCAGACGGGGACAGGGGTATGGCTACACCTTC.